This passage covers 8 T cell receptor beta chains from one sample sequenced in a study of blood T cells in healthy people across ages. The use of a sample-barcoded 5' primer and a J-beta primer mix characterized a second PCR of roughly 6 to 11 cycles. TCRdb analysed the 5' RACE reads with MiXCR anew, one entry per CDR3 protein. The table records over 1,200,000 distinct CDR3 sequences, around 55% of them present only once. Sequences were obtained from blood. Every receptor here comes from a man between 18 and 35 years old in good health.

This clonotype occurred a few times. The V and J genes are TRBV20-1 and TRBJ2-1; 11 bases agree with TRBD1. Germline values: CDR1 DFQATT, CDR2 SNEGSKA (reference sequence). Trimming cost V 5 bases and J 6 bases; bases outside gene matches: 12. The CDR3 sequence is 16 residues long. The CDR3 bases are TGCAGTGCTGGGGGACAGGGGGTAAAGGGGGCCAATGAGCAGTTCTTC. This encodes CSAGGQGVKGANEQFF.

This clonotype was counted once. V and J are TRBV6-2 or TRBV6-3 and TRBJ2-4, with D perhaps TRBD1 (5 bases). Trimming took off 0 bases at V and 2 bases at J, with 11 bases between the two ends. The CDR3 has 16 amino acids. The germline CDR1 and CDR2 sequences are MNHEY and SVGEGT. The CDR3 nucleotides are TGTGCCAGCAGTTACTCCCCGGACAACCCCAAAAACATTCAGTACTTC. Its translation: CASSYSPDNPKNIQYF.

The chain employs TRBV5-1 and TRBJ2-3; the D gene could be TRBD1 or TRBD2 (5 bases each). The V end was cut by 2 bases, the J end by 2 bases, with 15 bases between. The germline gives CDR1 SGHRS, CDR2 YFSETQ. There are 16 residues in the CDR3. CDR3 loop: CASSFYRDLSTDTQYF. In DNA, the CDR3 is TGCGCCAGCAGCTTTTACCGGGACCTCTCCACAGATACGCAGTATTTT.

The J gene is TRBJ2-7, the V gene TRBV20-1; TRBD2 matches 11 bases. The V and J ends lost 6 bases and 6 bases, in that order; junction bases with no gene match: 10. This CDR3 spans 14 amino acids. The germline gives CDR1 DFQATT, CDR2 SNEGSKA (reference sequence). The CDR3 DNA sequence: TGCAGTGCGAGTTCTAGCGGGAGGTCGGTCGAGCAGTACTTC. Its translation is CSASSSGRSVEQYF.

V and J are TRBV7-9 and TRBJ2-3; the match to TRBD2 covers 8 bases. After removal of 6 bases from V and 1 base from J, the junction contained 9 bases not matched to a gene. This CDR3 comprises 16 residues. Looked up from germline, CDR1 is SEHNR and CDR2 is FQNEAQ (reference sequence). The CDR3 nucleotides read TGTGCCAGCAGACCTTTTAGCGGGAAGGGCACAGATACGCAGTATTTT. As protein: CASRPFSGKGTDTQYF.

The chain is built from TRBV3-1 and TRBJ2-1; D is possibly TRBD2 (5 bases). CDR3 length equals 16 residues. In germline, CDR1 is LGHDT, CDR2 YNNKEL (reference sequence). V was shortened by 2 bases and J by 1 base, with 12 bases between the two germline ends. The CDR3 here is CASSQRRAGSYNEQFF. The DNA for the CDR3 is TGTGCCAGCAGCCAACGTCGGGCGGGTTCCTACAATGAGCAGTTCTTC.

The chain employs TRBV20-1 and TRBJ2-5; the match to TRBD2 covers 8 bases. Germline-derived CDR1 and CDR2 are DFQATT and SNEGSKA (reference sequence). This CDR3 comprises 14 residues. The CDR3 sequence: CSVNSGEFQETQYF. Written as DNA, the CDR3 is TGCAGCGTCAATAGCGGGGAGTTCCAAGAGACCCAGTACTTC.

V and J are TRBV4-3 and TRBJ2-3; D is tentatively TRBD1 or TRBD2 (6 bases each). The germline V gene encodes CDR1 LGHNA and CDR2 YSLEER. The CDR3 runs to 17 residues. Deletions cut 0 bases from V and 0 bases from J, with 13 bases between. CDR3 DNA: TGCGCCAGCAGCCAAGATGCCGGGGGCTCTAGCACAGATACGCAGTATTTT. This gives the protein CASSQDAGGSSTDTQYF.